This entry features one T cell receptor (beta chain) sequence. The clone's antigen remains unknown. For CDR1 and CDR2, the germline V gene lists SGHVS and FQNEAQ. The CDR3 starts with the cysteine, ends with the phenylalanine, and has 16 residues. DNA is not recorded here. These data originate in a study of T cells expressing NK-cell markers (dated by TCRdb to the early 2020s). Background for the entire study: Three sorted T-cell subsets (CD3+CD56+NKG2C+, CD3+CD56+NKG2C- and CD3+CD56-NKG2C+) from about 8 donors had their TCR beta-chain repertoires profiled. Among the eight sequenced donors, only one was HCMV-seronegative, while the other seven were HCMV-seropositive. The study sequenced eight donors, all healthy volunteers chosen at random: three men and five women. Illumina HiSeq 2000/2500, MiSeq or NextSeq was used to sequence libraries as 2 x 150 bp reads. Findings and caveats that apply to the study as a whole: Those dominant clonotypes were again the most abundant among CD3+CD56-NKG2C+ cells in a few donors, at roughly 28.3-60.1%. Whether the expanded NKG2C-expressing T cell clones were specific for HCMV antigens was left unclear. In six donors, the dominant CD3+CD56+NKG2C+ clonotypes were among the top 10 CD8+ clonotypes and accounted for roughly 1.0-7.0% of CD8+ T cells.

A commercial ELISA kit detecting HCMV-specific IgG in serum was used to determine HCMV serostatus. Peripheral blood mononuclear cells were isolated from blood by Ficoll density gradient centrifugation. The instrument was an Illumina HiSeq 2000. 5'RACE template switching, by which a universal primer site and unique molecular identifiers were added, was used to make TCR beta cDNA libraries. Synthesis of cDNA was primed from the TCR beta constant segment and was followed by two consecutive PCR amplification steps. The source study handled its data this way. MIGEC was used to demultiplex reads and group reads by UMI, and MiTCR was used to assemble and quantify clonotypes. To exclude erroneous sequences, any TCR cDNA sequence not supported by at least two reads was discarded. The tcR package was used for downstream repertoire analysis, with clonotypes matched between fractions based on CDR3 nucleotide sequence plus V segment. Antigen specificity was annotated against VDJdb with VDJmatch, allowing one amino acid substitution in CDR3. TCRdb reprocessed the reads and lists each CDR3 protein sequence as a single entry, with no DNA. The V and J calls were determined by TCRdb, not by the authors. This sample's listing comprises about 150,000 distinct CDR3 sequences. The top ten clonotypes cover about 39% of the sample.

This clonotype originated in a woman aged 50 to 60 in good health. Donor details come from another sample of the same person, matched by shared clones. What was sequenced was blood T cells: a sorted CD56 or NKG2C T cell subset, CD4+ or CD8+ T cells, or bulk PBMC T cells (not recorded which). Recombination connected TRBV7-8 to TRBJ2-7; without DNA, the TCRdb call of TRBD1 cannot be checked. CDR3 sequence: CASSATRTGSKGEQYF. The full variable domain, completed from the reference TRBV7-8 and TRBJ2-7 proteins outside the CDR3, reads GAGVSQSPRYKVAKRGQDVALRCDPISGHVSLFWYQQALGQGPEFLTYFQNEAQLDKSGLPSDRFFAERPEGSVSTLKIQRTQQEDSAVYLCASSATRTGSKGEQYFGPGTRLTVT.